One and the same sample provided the 12 T cell receptor beta chains below, sequenced in a study of blood T cell repertoires in COVID-19 (dated by TCRdb to 2018 to 2020). The library was prepared using the immunoSEQ multiplex PCR assay. In TCRdb, the immuneACCESS table is reduced to in-frame sequences with V and J assigned. These tables do not hold every clone; where another copy was compared, an unresolved V gene accounts for under half, and the others remain unexplained. Here the sample has about 120,000 clones; 90% occur a single time. 3.5% to 4% of the sample comes from the top ten. Sequencing was carried out using peripheral blood. Receptor source: a woman aged 55-70 years with COVID-19, enrolled during active disease.

This chain joins TRBV2 and TRBJ2-7; 10 bases fit TRBD1. V lost 10 bases and J lost 6; bases outside the gene matches: 12. Germline loops: CDR1 SNHLY, CDR2 FYNNEI. This CDR3 has 14 residues. CDR3 in amino acids: CATNRDRGDFEQYF. The CDR3 DNA follows: TGTGCCACCAACCGGGACAGGGGAGATTTCGAGCAGTACTTC.

The chain is built from TRBV14 and TRBJ1-2; D gene uncertain. V was clipped by 4 bases and J by 2 bases, with 5 bases between them. The CDR3 length is 12 residues. Germline CDR1 SGHDN, CDR2 FVKESK. The CDR3 sequence: CASSPGNYGYTF. DNA of the CDR3: TGTGCCAGCAGCCCCGGGAACTATGGCTACACCTTC.

This chain uses TRBV10-2 with TRBJ1-2; a weak D match, TRBD1 (5 bases). CDR1 is WSHSY and CDR2 is SAAADI in the germline V gene. The CDR3 covers 13 residues. Trimming took 6 bases from V and 2 from J, leaving 10 bases between them. CDR3 sequence: CASSNQGNYGYTF. The CDR3 bases are TGCGCCAGCAGCAACCAGGGAAACTATGGCTACACCTTC.

The V call is TRBV6-2 or TRBV6-3, the J call TRBJ1-6, with TRBD1 as a possible D gene (5 bases). The V and J ends lost 5 bases and 7 bases respectively, with 18 bases between them. Germline V lookup: CDR1 MNHEY, CDR2 SVGEGT. The CDR3 loop spans 16 amino acids. DNA of the CDR3: TGTGCCAGCAGTGTACCTCGACAGATTTCCAATTCACCCCTCCACTTT. Translation gives CASSVPRQISNSPLHF.

The gene calls are TRBV3-1 (or the pseudogene TRBV3-2) and TRBJ1-2; D unclear. The CDR3 is made up of 13 amino acids. Deletions cut 3 bases from V and 7 bases from J, with 12 bases between. From germline, CDR1 is LGHDT and CDR2 YNNKEL (reference sequence). As DNA, the CDR3 is TGTGCCAGCAGCCAGACAAGAATGGGTGGCTACACCTTC. Translation gives CASSQTRMGGYTF.

The V gene is TRBV4-3, the J gene TRBJ1-1; D unclear. This CDR3 is 13 amino acids long. V dropped 1 base and J dropped 4 bases, with 7 bases sitting between them. CDR1 and CDR2 from the germline V gene are LGHNA and YSLEER. In DNA, the CDR3 is TGCGCCAGCAGCCAAGCACAGAGCACTGAAGCTTTCTTT. Amino acid sequence: CASSQAQSTEAFF.

The rearrangement joins TRBV9 to TRBJ2-2; 9 bases are shared with TRBD1. Germline CDR1 reads SGDLS; CDR2 reads YYNGEE. The CDR3 runs to 15 residues. Trimming took 3 bases from V and 7 from J; bases not matched to a gene: 7. Written as DNA, the CDR3 is TGTGCCAGCAGCGCCAGGACAGGGGAGGTCGGGGAGCTGTTTTTT. Translating gives CASSARTGEVGELFF. Full variable domain (rest looked up from reference TRBV9 and TRBJ2-2): DSGVTQTPKHLITATGQRVTLRCSPRSGDLSVYWYQQSLDQGLQFLIQYYNGEERAKGNILERFSAQQFPDLHSELNLSSLELGDSALYFCASSARTGEVGELFFGEGSRLTVL.

In the case of this clone: The sample has other DNA sequences that encode this CDR3 too. V usage is TRBV5-4 and J usage is TRBJ1-1; D is unresolved. CDR1 and CDR2 (germline): SGHNT, YYREEE (reference sequence). V was pared by 0 bases and J by 1 base, with 7 bases between. This CDR3 spans 14 amino acids. This CDR3 reads CASSLGAGNTEAFF. In DNA form, the CDR3 reads TGTGCCAGCAGCTTGGGGGCTGGGAACACTGAAGCTTTCTTT.

The J gene is TRBJ2-3, the V gene TRBV7-9, with D possibly matching TRBD2 (7 bases). The germline CDR1 and CDR2 sequences are SEHNR and FQNEAQ (reference sequence). The V end was cut by 4 bases, the J end by 0 bases, with 20 bases between. The CDR3 covers 18 residues. The chain's CDR3 is CASSSPRGANPSTDTQYF. The CDR3 DNA reads as TGTGCCAGCAGCTCCCCACGGGGGGCGAATCCTAGCACAGATACGCAGTATTTT.

The rearrangement uses TRBV19 and TRBJ2-5; 8 nucleotides align to TRBD1. Germline CDR1 reads LNHDA; CDR2 reads SQIVND (reference sequence). The CDR3 runs 15 residues. The ends lost 4 bases at V and 5 bases at J; junction bases unmatched: 9. Here the CDR3 DNA reads TGTGCCAGTAGTACTTACAGGGGGGACGGGGAGACCCAGTACTTC. Residues: CASSTYRGDGETQYF.

This CDR3 reads CASSVIGGMRNTEAFF. The DNA for the CDR3 is TGTGCCAGTAGTGTCATAGGGGGCATGAGGAACACTGAAGCTTTCTTT. V is TRBV19 and J is TRBJ1-1, with 7 positions matching TRBD1. Germline loops: CDR1 LNHDA, CDR2 SQIVND (reference sequence). V shed 5 bases and J 1 base; nucleotides not matched to a gene: 10. The CDR3 spans 16 residues.

The chain links TRBV7-3 to TRBJ2-7; a possible D gene is TRBD2 (6 bases). Germline CDR1 is SGHTA and CDR2 is FQGTGA. V shed 0 bases and J shed 1 base, with 13 bases lying between them. This CDR3 contains 16 residues. The CDR3 bases are TGTGCCAGCAGCTTAACGGCGGGGTTCAGGTCCTACGAGCAGTACTTC. Translation gives CASSLTAGFRSYEQYF.